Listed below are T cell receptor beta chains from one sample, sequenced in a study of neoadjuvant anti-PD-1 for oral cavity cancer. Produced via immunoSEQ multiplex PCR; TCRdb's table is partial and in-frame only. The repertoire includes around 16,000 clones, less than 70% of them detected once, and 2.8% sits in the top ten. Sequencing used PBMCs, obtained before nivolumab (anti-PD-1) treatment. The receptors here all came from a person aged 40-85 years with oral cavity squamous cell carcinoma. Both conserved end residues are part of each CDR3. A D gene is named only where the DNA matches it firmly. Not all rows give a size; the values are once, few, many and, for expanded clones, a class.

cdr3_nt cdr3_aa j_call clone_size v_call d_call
TGTGCCAGCAGCTTAGCGCGACTAGTGGGTGAGCAGTTCTTC CASSLARLVGEQFF TRBJ2-1 few TRBV7-8 -
TGTGCCAGCAGTAGAGCCGGGACAGGGCAAGAGACCCAGTACTTC CASSRAGTGQETQYF TRBJ2-5 - TRBV2 TRBD1
TGTGCCAGCAGCCAAGGGTGGGACACTGAAGCTTTCTTT CASSQGWDTEAFF TRBJ1-1 few TRBV4-2 -
TGTGCCTGGAGTTCCGGACAGGGTGGTTATAGCAATCAGCCCCAGCATTTT CAWSSGQGGYSNQPQHF TRBJ1-5 - TRBV30 TRBD1
TGTGCCTGGAGCCCGGACGGATATAGCAATCAGCCCCAGCATTTT CAWSPDGYSNQPQHF TRBJ1-5 once TRBV30 -
TGCGCCAGCAGCCCGTCACCGGGACAGGAAGAAAAACTGTTTTTT CASSPSPGQEEKLFF TRBJ1-4 - TRBV5-1 TRBD1
TGTGCCAGCAGCTCCCGGGAGGGGGGTACCGACGAGCAGTACTTC CASSSREGGTDEQYF TRBJ2-7 - TRBV5-5 TRBD2
TGTGCCAGCAGCTGGGTGGGTTCCGGGAGGCGCTCCTACGAGCAGTACTTC CASSWVGSGRRSYEQYF TRBJ2-7 - TRBV5-4 TRBD2
TGTGCCAGCAGCGTAGTCGGCGGGGCTGAGCAGTTCTTC CASSVVGGAEQFF TRBJ2-1 - TRBV9 -
TGTGCCATCATGGGGACAGGGGGTTACGAGCAGTACTTC CAIMGTGGYEQYF TRBJ2-7 - TRBV10-3 TRBD1
TGTGCCAGCAGCCCAGGGACAGGAGGGAGCATGGCCCAGCATTTT CASSPGTGGSMAQHF TRBJ1-5 - TRBV9 TRBD1
TGTGCCAGCAGGCTATCGACAGGGAACTATGGCTACACCTTC CASRLSTGNYGYTF TRBJ1-2 - TRBV7-9 TRBD1
TGTGCCAGCAGGCCGGGGGGGGGACAGACGAAAGGCTACACCTTC CASRPGGGQTKGYTF TRBJ1-2 - TRBV6-5 TRBD1
TGTGCCATCAGCGATCTCCGGGCAGGAGACGCGGGGGAGCAGTACTTC CAISDLRAGDAGEQYF TRBJ2-7 - TRBV10-3 -
TGTGCCAGCAGCTGGCCGGGACAGGGATATACCGGGGAGCTGTTTTTT CASSWPGQGYTGELFF TRBJ2-2 - TRBV7-9 TRBD1
TGTGCCAGCAGGGGCGCCCCGGGGGGCGAGCAGTACTTC CASRGAPGGEQYF TRBJ2-7 - TRBV6-5 TRBD2
TGCGCCAGCAGCTTGGACCCCCAAGAGACCCAGTACTTC CASSLDPQETQYF TRBJ2-5 few TRBV5-1 -
TGTGCCAGCAGGAGGACTAGCGGGAGCTCCTACAATGAGCAGTTCTTC CASRRTSGSSYNEQFF TRBJ2-1 - TRBV5-4 TRBD2
TGTGCCAGCTATGGCGGGAGCACAGATACGCAGTATTTT CASYGGSTDTQYF TRBJ2-3 - TRBV6-1 -
TGTGCCAGCAGCTTGATGGGCGGCCACGAGCAGTACTTC CASSLMGGHEQYF TRBJ2-7 - TRBV5-4 -
TGTGCCAGCAGCTTAGACGGCGCTCCTCTTCGAAACACCATATATTTT CASSLDGAPLRNTIYF TRBJ1-3 - TRBV7-6 -
TGTGCCAGCTCACCAGGCGAGGAGACCCAGTACTTC CASSPGEETQYF TRBJ2-5 few TRBV18 -
TGTGCCAGCAGCTGGGCTGGCAATGAGCAGTTCTTC CASSWAGNEQFF TRBJ2-1 few TRBV7-9 -
TGCGCCAGCAGCACCATGGCAGGCGGGGAGCTGTTTTTT CASSTMAGGELFF TRBJ2-2 - TRBV5-1 -